These 12 T cell receptor beta chains were all obtained from the same sample, sequenced in a study of identical twins. Each CDR3 protein gets one entry after TCRdb re-called the 5' RACE reads with MiXCR. The profile shows roughly 570,000 distinct CDR3 sequences, roughly 9.9% of them singletons. These data also formed part of another study, on yellow fever vaccine responses in identical twins.

Sequencing used PBMCs. Source of these receptors: a woman aged 18-35 years in good health.

This chain uses TRBV7-9 with TRBJ1-1, with D possibly matching TRBD1 (6 bases). Trimming removed 4 bases from V and 0 bases from J, with 9 bases in between. The CDR3 is 14 residues long. CDR1 and CDR2 (germline): SEHNR, FQNEAQ (reference sequence). The CDR3 here is CASSYTGLNTEAFF. DNA of the CDR3: TGTGCCAGCAGCTACACAGGGTTGAACACTGAAGCTTTCTTT. The whole variable domain, filled in from reference TRBV7-9 and TRBJ1-1, reads DTGVSQNPRHKITKRGQNVTFRCDPISEHNRLYWYRQTLGQGPEFLTYFQNEAQLEKSRLLSDRFSAERPKGSFSTLEIQRTEQGDSAMYLCASSYTGLNTEAFFGQGTRLTVV.

The chain joins TRBV5-4 to TRBJ2-2; D might be TRBD1 (5 bases). This CDR3 is 15 amino acids long. V lost 4 bases, J lost 7 bases, and 17 bases lay in between. The germline CDR1 and CDR2 sequences are SGHNT and YYREEE (reference sequence). The chain's CDR3 is CASSRRALGHGELFF. CDR3 in DNA: TGTGCCAGCAGCCGCCGGGCTCTGGGGCACGGGGAGCTGTTTTTT.

This clonotype appeared many times. This chain links TRBV7-9 with TRBJ2-1; TRBD2 might be the D (5 bases). Germline loops: CDR1 SEHNR, CDR2 FQNEAQ (reference sequence). This CDR3 spans 12 amino acids. With 10 bases removed from V and 7 bases from J, the gap between germline ends came to 14 bases. The CDR3 here is CATPPRGNEQFF. As DNA, the CDR3 is TGTGCCACCCCCCCAAGAGGGAATGAGCAGTTCTTC.

V usage is TRBV10-3 and J usage is TRBJ2-2; D is unclear. The length of the CDR3 is 15 residues. The germline CDR1 and CDR2 sequences are ENHRY and SYGVKD. V gave up 5 bases and J gave up 0 bases, with 10 bases separating them. This chain's CDR3 is CAISQDYTNTGELFF. CDR3 in DNA: TGTGCCATCAGTCAAGATTATACGAACACCGGGGAGCTGTTTTTT.

On this clonotype itself: A read error may produce the germline difference seen at one junction end. The gene calls are TRBV6-5 and TRBJ2-7; 7 bases line up with TRBD1. This CDR3 contains 11 residues. Germline CDR1 and CDR2: MNHEY and SVGAGI. This chain's CDR3 is CASSIDRVFHF. CDR3 nucleotides: TGTGCCAGCAGTATCGACAGGGTGTTCCACTTC.

The chain uses TRBV4-3 and TRBJ2-5, with TRBD2 matching over 7 bases. Germline V gene data show CDR1 as LGHNA and CDR2 as YSLEER. CDR3 length: 17 residues. With V trimmed by 0 bases and J by 4 bases, 11 bases remained unmatched. CDR3: CASSQDVAGEGGETQYF. CDR3 bases: TGCGCCAGCAGCCAAGATGTGGCGGGAGAAGGAGGAGAGACCCAGTACTTC.

This clonotype has at least ten counts. The J gene is TRBJ1-1, the V gene TRBV7-9; D might be TRBD1 (5 bases). The CDR3 is 13 residues long. V lost 0 bases and J 7 bases, leaving 9 bases between the germline ends. Germline V gives CDR1 SEHNR, CDR2 FQNEAQ (reference sequence). The CDR3 sequence is CASSLAQVNEAFF. DNA of the CDR3: TGTGCCAGCAGCTTAGCACAGGTGAATGAAGCTTTCTTT.

The V gene is TRBV11-2, the J gene TRBJ2-7, with D maybe TRBD1 (6 bases). Trimming removed 5 bases at V and 0 bases at J, with 14 bases between. Germline V lookup: CDR1 SGHAT, CDR2 FQNNGV. The CDR3 runs 15 residues. The CDR3 region is CASSPWTVSSYEQYF. CDR3 nucleotide sequence: TGTGCCAGCAGCCCCTGGACAGTTAGCTCCTACGAGCAGTACTTC.

This clonotype has more than one count but fewer than ten. The gene calls are TRBV7-2 and TRBJ2-7; D ambiguous. The germline gives CDR1 SGHTA, CDR2 FQGNSA. V was clipped by 4 bases and J by 2 bases, with 9 bases between them. The CDR3 totals 13 residues. CDR3 coding DNA: TGTGCCAGCAGCTACTGGCGGACCTACGAGCAGTACTTC. This gives the protein CASSYWRTYEQYF. Looking up the rest from reference TRBV7-2 and TRBJ2-7 gives the full variable domain: GAGVSQSPSNKVTEKGKDVELRCDPISGHTALYWYRQSLGQGLEFLIYFQGNSAPDKSGLPSDRFSAERTGGSVSTLTIQRTQQEDSAVYLCASSYWRTYEQYFGPGTRLTVT.

The CDR3 reads CASSILAGGQETQYF. The CDR3 DNA reads TGTGCCAGTAGTATACTAGCGGGGGGGCAGGAGACCCAGTACTTC. The V call is TRBV19, the J call TRBJ2-5, with 12 positions matching TRBD2. CDR1 LNHDA and CDR2 SQIVND come from the germline V gene (reference sequence). V was pared by 2 bases and J by 5 bases, with 3 bases of the junction left unmatched. This CDR3 is built from 15 residues. The whole variable domain, filled in from reference TRBV19 and TRBJ2-5, reads DGGITQSPKYLFRKEGQNVTLSCEQNLNHDAMYWYRQDPGQGLRLIYYSQIVNDFQKGDIAEGYSVSREKKESFPLTVTSAQKNPTAFYLCASSILAGGQETQYFGPGTRLLVL.

This clonotype occurred many times. The V gene is TRBV5-1, the J gene TRBJ2-1; 8 positions match TRBD1. This CDR3 spans 12 amino acids. The junction had 3 bases not matched to a gene; V was cut back by 5 bases and J by 8 bases. The germline V gene has CDR1 SGHRS and CDR2 YFSETQ. Here the CDR3 reads CASSTTGDEQFF. The CDR3, as DNA: TGCGCCAGCAGTACGACAGGGGATGAGCAGTTCTTC.

The gene calls are TRBV28 and TRBJ1-2; 7 positions match TRBD1. The CDR3 covers 15 residues. V trimming: 3 bases; J trimming: 3 bases; junction bases outside the gene matches: 7. The germline gives CDR1 MDHEN, CDR2 SYDVKM. This CDR3 is CASSFSSTGYYGYTF. CDR3 coding DNA: TGTGCCAGCAGTTTCTCTTCGACAGGGTACTATGGCTACACCTTC.